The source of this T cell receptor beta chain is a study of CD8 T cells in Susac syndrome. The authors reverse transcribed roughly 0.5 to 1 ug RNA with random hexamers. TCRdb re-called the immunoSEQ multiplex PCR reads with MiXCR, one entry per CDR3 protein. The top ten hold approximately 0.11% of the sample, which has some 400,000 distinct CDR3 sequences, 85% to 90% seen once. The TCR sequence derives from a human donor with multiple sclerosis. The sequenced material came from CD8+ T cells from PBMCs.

CDR3 coding DNA: TGTGCCAGCAGTGAATCCGGGACTAGCGGATACAATGAGCAGTTCTTC. Protein sequence: CASSESGTSGYNEQFF. The V and J genes are TRBV6-4 and TRBJ2-1; the match to TRBD2 covers 11 bases. Trimming took 3 bases from V and 4 from J; bases not matched to a gene: 5. The CDR3 sequence is 16 residues long. Germline assignment: CDR1 MRHNA and CDR2 SNTAGT.